These 5 T cell receptor beta chains were all obtained from the same sample, sequenced in a study of Ad26.COV2.S vaccination and SARS-CoV-2 variants. TCRdb keeps only in-frame clones here, not all; method: immunoSEQ multiplex PCR. The table includes 350,000 to 400,000 clones, 88% detected once. Sample treatment: roughly 19 received Ad26.COV2.S at low or high dose, single or two shots; several received placebo; per-sample allocation not given. Samples analyzed were those drawn on day 63 after the first vaccine or placebo injection. The source material was peripheral blood, sampled in a trial of Ad26.COV2.S vaccine versus placebo. These receptor sequences come from a person between 18 and 65 years old who received the Ad26.COV2.S COVID-19 vaccine or a placebo.

The chain employs TRBV7-8 and TRBJ2-2; 8 bases agree with TRBD1. Germline CDR1 is SGHVS and CDR2 is FQNEAQ. Trimming removed 5 bases from V and 6 bases from J; junction bases left unmatched: 8. The CDR3 contains 15 residues. The CDR3 is CASSPDRALSGELFF. The CDR3 coding sequence is TGTGCCAGCAGCCCGGACAGGGCTTTGTCCGGGGAGCTGTTTTTT.

This rearrangement joins TRBV29-1 to TRBJ2-3; D remains ambiguous. CDR1 and CDR2 from the germline V gene are SQVTM and ANQGSEA. V lost 3 bases, J lost 1 base, and 2 bases lay in between. The length of the CDR3 is 11 residues. The CDR3 spells CSVDRTDTQYF. Here the CDR3 DNA reads TGCAGCGTTGACCGCACAGATACGCAGTATTTT.

Here the CDR3 reads CASSEGVGGKTEAFF. CDR3 nucleotides: TGTGCCAGCAGTGAAGGAGTAGGGGGTAAGACTGAAGCTTTCTTT. The chain recombines TRBV2 with TRBJ1-1; D might be TRBD1 (6 bases). CDR1 is SNHLY and CDR2 is FYNNEI in the germline V gene. CDR3 length: 15 residues. The V gene lost 1 base and the J gene lost 5 bases, with 14 bases spanning the gap.

V is TRBV4-1 and J is TRBJ2-3; D unresolved. The V gene lost 0 bases and the J gene lost 6 bases, with 4 bases spanning the gap. The CDR3 is 12 amino acids. CDR1 and CDR2 (germline): MGHRA, YSYEKL. The DNA of the CDR3 is TGCGCCAGCAGCCAAGATCAGGATACGCAGTATTTT. Amino acid sequence: CASSQDQDTQYF.

The CDR3 sequence is CASSPDPDTNYGYTF. CDR3 sequence (DNA): TGCGCCAGCAGCCCCGACCCCGACACGAACTATGGCTACACCTTC. This chain connects TRBV4-1 to TRBJ1-2; D unclear. Germline V gives CDR1 MGHRA, CDR2 YSYEKL. CDR3 size: 15 residues. V dropped 4 bases and J dropped 2 bases, with 14 bases sitting between them.